This TCR beta chain emerged from a study of T-cell memory formation after mild COVID-19. Background on the study: Largely, the TCR clusters proved donor specific.

Barcoded TCR alpha and TCR beta cDNA libraries with UMIs came from 5'RACE using constant-segment primers. Each CDR3 protein gets one entry after TCRdb re-called the 5' RACE reads with MiXCR. The table lists some 120,000 distinct CDR3 sequences, about 18% of them singletons, with over 4% in the top ten. Regarding the study as a whole: Clones shrinking between day 15 and 85 showed a balanced CD4/CD8 split, and those that grew later tilted toward CD4+.

This clonotype was found a few times. The target antigen is unknown. At one end the junction does not follow the germline gene, possibly because of a read error. What was sequenced was PBMCs or a T cell subset sorted from them (not recorded which). The receptor's source is a man between 18 and 29 years old who had mild COVID-19 (a few samples of this study predate the infection). Cell type and time point are not known.

The CDR3 DNA reads as TGTGCCAGCAGCTTTCAACTAGGGGCTAGCGGGGAAGAGAGATTC. This translates into CASSFQLGASGEERF. The chain carries TRBV11-2 and TRBJ2-7; 9 nucleotides align to TRBD2. Germline V gene lookup returns CDR1 SGHAT and CDR2 FQNNGV. This CDR3 is 15 amino acids long.